The entry below describes one TCR beta chain. Amplification of TCR beta CDR3 regions was performed using RNA transcripts as template. Initially, a first-round RT-PCR of the TCR CDR3 employed the HTBI primer set. Each CDR3 protein is one row after TCRdb ran MiXCR on the multiplex PCR reads. The profile covers 700,000 or so distinct CDR3 sequences, with approximately 16% appearing a single time and about 8.4% taken by the ten largest. The CDR3 contains 15 residues. The germline V gene encodes CDR1 SEHNR and CDR2 FQNEAQ (reference sequence). Trimming stripped 5 bases from V and 0 bases from J, with 11 bases between. This entry is derived from a study of T cells in Graves' hyperthyroidism and ophthalmopathy.

This chain uses TRBV7-9 with TRBJ2-1; no reliable D call. The TCR sequence derives from a man between 18 and 35 years old with Graves' hyperthyroidism. Material for sequencing was blood. The CDR3 protein is CASSPEGNSYNEQFF. The DNA for the CDR3 is TGTGCCAGCAGCCCGGAAGGGAACTCCTACAATGAGCAGTTCTTC.